This TCR beta chain originates from a study of regulatory T cells in long-lasting Graves disease. Time point denoted: persistent/refractory GD, antithyroid drugs over 5 years with positive TRAb. After RNA was extracted from PBMCs, the TCR library was made from it. In building TCR beta libraries, iRepertoire HTBI primers were used together with Arm-PCR of CDR3 regions. TCRdb redid the calling of the multiplex PCR reads with MiXCR, one entry per CDR3 protein. The sample consists of hundreds of thousands of distinct CDR3 sequences, roughly 21% of them appearing once. Germline-derived CDR1 and CDR2 are SGHTA and FQGNSA. V was clipped by 6 bases and J by 5 bases; unmatched bases: 7. The CDR3 has 15 residues. This clonotype was observed many times.

This sample comprised peripheral blood mononuclear cells (PBMCs), obtained when the disease was refractory, from a patient treated with antithyroid drugs. The receptor comes from a female donor with Graves disease. The chain employs TRBV7-2 and TRBJ2-5; 12 positions agree with TRBD2. The CDR3 DNA follows: TGTGCCAGCAGTCCAACCGGGACTAGCGGGGAGACCCAGTACTTC. It encodes CASSPTGTSGETQYF.